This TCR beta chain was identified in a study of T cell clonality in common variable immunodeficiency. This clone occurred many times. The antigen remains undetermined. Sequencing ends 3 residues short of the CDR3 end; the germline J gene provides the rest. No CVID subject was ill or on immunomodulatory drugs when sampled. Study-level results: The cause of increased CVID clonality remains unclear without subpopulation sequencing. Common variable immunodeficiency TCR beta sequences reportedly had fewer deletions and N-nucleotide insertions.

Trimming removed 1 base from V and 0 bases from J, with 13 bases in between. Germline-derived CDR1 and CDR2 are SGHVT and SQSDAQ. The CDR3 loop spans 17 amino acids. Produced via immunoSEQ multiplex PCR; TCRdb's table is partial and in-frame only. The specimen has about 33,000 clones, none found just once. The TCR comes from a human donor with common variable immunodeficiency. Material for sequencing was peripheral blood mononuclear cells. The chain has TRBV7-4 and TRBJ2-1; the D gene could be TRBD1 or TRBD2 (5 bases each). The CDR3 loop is CASSLEGEFSSYNEQFF. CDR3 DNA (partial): TGTGCCAGCAGCTTAGAAGGGGAGTTTAGCTCCTACAATGAG.